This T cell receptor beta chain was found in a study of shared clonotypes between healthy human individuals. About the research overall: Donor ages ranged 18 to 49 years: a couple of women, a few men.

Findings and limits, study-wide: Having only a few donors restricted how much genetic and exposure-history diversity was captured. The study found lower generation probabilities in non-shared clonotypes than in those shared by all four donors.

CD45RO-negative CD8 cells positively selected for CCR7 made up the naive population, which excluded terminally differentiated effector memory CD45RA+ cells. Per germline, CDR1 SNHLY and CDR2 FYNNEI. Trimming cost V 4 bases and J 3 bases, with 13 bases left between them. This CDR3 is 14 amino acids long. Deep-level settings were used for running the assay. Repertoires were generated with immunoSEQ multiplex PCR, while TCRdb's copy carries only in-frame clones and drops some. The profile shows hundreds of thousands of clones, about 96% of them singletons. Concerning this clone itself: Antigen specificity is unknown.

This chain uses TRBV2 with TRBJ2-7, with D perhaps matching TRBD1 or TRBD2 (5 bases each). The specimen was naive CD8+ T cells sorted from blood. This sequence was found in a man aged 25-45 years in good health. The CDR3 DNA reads TGTGCCAGCAGTGTGAGTGGGACGAACTACGAGCAGTACTTC. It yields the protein CASSVSGTNYEQYF.